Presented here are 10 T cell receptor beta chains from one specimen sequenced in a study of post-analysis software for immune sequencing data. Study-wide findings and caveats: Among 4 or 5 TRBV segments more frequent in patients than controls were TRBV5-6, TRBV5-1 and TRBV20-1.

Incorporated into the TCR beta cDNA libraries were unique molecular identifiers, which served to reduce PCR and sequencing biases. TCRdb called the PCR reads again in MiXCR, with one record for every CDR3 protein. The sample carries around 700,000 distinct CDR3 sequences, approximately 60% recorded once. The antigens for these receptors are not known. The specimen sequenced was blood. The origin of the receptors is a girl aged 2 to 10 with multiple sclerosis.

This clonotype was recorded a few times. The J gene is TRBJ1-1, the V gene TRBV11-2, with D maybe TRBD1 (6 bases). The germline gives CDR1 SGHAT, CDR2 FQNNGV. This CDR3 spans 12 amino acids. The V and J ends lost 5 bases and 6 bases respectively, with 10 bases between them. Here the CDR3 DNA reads TGTGCCAGCAGCCACAGACAGGCTGAAGCTTTCTTT. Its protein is CASSHRQAEAFF.

CDR3 sequence reads: CAINRQGEAYEQYF. In nucleotides, the CDR3 is TGTGCCATAAATAGGCAGGGGGAAGCCTACGAGCAGTACTTC. The chain combines TRBV10-3 with TRBJ2-4, with TRBD1 identical over 7 bases. The tail of the sequence fits TRBJ2-7 better, so the J call may be wrong. The length of the CDR3 is 14 residues. CDR1 and CDR2 from the germline V gene are ENHRY and SYGVKD.

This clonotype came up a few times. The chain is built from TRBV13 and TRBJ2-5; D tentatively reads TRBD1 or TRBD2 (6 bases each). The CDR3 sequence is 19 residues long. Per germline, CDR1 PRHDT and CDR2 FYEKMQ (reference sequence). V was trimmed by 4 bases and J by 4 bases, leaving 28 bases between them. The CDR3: CASSWKPPGHGGRPETQYF. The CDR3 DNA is TGTGCCAGCAGCTGGAAGCCCCCGGGACACGGAGGGAGGCCAGAGACCCAGTACTTC.

CDR3 sequence (DNA): TGTGCCAGCATTCGAGGACTAGCGGTTTCAGAGACCCAGTACTTC. Translation gives CASIRGLAVSETQYF. J is TRBJ2-7 and V is TRBV6-2 or TRBV6-3; TRBD2 matches 10 bases. The J call may be in error: the DNA end matches TRBJ2-5 better. CDR3 length: 15 amino acids. Germline CDR1 MNHEY, CDR2 SVGEGT.

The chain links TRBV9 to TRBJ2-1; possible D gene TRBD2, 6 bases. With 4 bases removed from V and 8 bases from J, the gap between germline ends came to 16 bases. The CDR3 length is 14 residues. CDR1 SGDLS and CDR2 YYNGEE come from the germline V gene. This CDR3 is CASSPITSRDEQFF. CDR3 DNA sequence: TGTGCCAGCAGCCCCATCACTAGCAGGGATGAGCAGTTCTTC.

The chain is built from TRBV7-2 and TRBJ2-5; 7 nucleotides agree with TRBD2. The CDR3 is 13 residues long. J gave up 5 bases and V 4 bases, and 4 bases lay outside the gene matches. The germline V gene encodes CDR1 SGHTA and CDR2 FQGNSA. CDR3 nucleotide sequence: TGTGCCAGCAGCTCCCGGCGGGAGGAGACCCAGTACTTC. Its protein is CASSSRREETQYF.

This CDR3 is CASSPTQDHIDEQFF. CDR3 in DNA: TGTGCCAGCAGTCCCACCCAAGATCATATAGATGAGCAGTTCTTC. The rearrangement links TRBV6-4 to TRBJ2-1; D gene uncertain. The V gene lost 5 bases and the J gene lost 8 bases, with 19 bases spanning the gap. Germline CDR1 is MRHNA and CDR2 is SNTAGT. The CDR3 extends over 15 amino acids.

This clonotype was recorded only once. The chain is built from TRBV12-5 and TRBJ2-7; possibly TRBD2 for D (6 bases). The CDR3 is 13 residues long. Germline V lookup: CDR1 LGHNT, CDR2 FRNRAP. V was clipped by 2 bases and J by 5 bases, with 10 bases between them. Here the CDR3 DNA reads TGTGCTAGTGGTTTGAGCGGGCGCCACGAGCAGTACTTC. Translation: CASGLSGRHEQYF. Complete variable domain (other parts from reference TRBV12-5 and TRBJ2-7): DARVTQTPRHKVTEMGQEVTMRCQPILGHNTVFWYRQTMMQGLELLAYFRNRAPLDDSGMPKDRFSAEMPDATLATLKIQPSEPRDSAVYFCASGLSGRHEQYFGPGTRLTVT.

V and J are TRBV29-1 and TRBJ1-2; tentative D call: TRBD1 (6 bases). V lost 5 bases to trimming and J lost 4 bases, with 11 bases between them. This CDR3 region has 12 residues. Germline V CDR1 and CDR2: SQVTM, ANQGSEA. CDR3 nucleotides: TGCAGCGTTCCAGGGGCCTCCTATGGCTACACCTTC. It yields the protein CSVPGASYGYTF.

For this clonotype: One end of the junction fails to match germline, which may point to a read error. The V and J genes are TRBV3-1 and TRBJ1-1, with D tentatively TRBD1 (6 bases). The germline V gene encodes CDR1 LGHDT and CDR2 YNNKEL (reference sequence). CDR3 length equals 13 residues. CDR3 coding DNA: TGTGCCGGCAGCCAATGGGGGCTCACTGAAGCTTTCTTT. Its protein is CAGSQWGLTEAFF.